This entry features one T cell receptor (beta chain) sequence. The protocol was immunoSEQ multiplex PCR, while the TCRdb copy is restricted to in-frame clones and leaves out a portion. This table has a few hundred thousand clones, roughly nine tenths appearing once. These data come from a study of blood T cell repertoires in COVID-19. About the research overall: Whether acute or convalescent, the COVID-19 samples came from the United States, Italy and Spain. T cells, B-cell-depleted T cells, or PBMCs provided the cDNA or gDNA that served as material.

Trimming removed 5 bases from V and 6 bases from J; junction bases left unmatched: 10. The CDR3 totals 15 residues. Germline-derived CDR1 and CDR2 are GTSNPN and SVGIG (reference sequence). The sample was peripheral blood. The chain carries TRBV30 and TRBJ2-2, with 9 bases aligning to TRBD1. The TCR comes from a woman in her 30s with COVID-19, enrolled during active disease. The CDR3 nucleotides are TGTGCCTGGGGACGAGACAGGGGGAGGGCCGGGGAGCTGTTTTTT. Protein product: CAWGRDRGRAGELFF.